One sample yielded the 29 T cell receptor beta chains listed below, sequenced in a study of control samples from healthy donors and cancer patients. Clones were read by immunoSEQ multiplex PCR, and TCRdb kept only the in-frame ones, dropping some. Seen here are fewer than 200,000 clones, around nine tenths observed once, and the top ten hold roughly 1.3%. Source material: blood. The origin of the receptors is a man aged 25 to 40 in good health.

V gene TRBV9 combines with J gene TRBJ2-3, with D hard to call. The germline V gene encodes CDR1 SGDLS and CDR2 YYNGEE. V lost 0 bases and J 1 base, leaving 3 bases between the germline ends. The CDR3 consists of 13 residues. CDR3 region: CASSVGRTDTQYF. DNA for the CDR3: TGTGCCAGCAGCGTAGGACGCACAGATACGCAGTATTTT.

J is TRBJ2-2 and V is TRBV19; TRBD2 agrees at 7 bases. Looked up from germline, CDR1 is LNHDA and CDR2 is SQIVND (reference sequence). Germline trimming cut 7 bases from V and 4 bases from J; bases unmatched to any gene: 12. The CDR3 is 16 residues long. The CDR3 here is CASTPRVGGITGELFF. CDR3 in DNA: TGTGCCAGTACCCCTAGGGTCGGGGGGATCACCGGGGAGCTGTTTTTT.

A single count supports this clone. The chain recombines TRBV4-1 with TRBJ1-2, with 8 bases identical to TRBD1. Germline-derived CDR1 and CDR2 are MGHRA and YSYEKL. After removal of 0 bases from V and 4 bases from J, the junction contained 4 bases not matched to a gene. This CDR3 contains 15 residues. The CDR3 DNA is TGCGCCAGCAGCCAAGATCGGGACAGGAGCTATGGCTACACCTTC. Protein sequence: CASSQDRDRSYGYTF.

This clone has only one observation. The genes are TRBV10-3 and TRBJ1-2, with D hard to call. CDR1 is ENHRY and CDR2 is SYGVKD in the germline V gene. The CDR3 is 13 residues long. V lost 6 bases and J lost 7, with 15 bases in between. CDR3 region: CAISVDQWSGYTF. The CDR3 bases are TGTGCCATCAGCGTCGATCAGTGGTCTGGCTACACCTTC.

This chain uses TRBV19 with TRBJ1-1; D is possibly TRBD1 (5 bases). V was trimmed by 5 bases and J by 1 base, leaving 14 bases between them. The CDR3 length is 15 residues. Germline assignment: CDR1 LNHDA and CDR2 SQIVND (reference sequence). The CDR3 coding sequence is TGTGCCAGTAGTTCACCGGGACGGACGAACACTGAAGCTTTCTTT. Translation: CASSSPGRTNTEAFF. Filled out from reference TRBV19 and TRBJ1-1, the complete variable domain reads DGGITQSPKYLFRKEGQNVTLSCEQNLNHDAMYWYRQDPGQGLRLIYYSQIVNDFQKGDIAEGYSVSREKKESFPLTVTSAQKNPTAFYLCASSSPGRTNTEAFFGQGTRLTVV.

This chain joins TRBV6-5 and TRBJ1-3; D might be TRBD1 (6 bases). Trimming removed 7 bases at V and 4 bases at J, with 11 bases between. CDR3 length equals 13 residues. Germline CDR1 reads MNHEY; CDR2 reads SVGAGI. In DNA form, the CDR3 reads TGTGCCAGCAACTCAGGGGCAGGAAACACCATATATTTT. It translates to CASNSGAGNTIYF.

Concerning this clone: Additional DNA sequences in this sample encode the identical CDR3. The CDR3 sequence is CASSLAGLAVNTGELFF. The CDR3 coding sequence is TGCGCCAGCAGCTTGGCGGGACTAGCGGTTAACACCGGGGAGCTGTTTTTT. The chain employs TRBV5-1 and TRBJ2-2; 11 bases align to TRBD2. Germline V gives CDR1 SGHRS, CDR2 YFSETQ. Trimming cost V 0 bases and J 2 bases; bases outside gene matches: 3. CDR3 length: 17 residues.

Regarding this clone: The junction departs from germline at one end; a sequencing error may be responsible. Other nucleotide sequences in the sample specify the same CDR3. The V call is TRBV9, the J call TRBJ1-2; tentative D call: TRBD1 (6 bases). CDR1 and CDR2 (germline): SGDLS, YYNGEE. This CDR3 spans 16 amino acids. The CDR3 coding sequence is TGTGCCAGCAGCGTACAAGCGGGGGGCGCGAACTATGGCTACACTTTC. Its protein product is CASSVQAGGANYGYTF.

J is TRBJ2-7 and V is TRBV10-3; 8 bases align to TRBD2. Trimming took 1 base from V and 3 from J; bases not matched to a gene: 5. The CDR3 runs 15 residues. Germline V lookup: CDR1 ENHRY, CDR2 SYGVKD. In nucleotides, the CDR3 is TGTGCCATCAGTGAGTTTGCGGGGGGCCTCTACGAGCAGTACTTC. Translated: CAISEFAGGLYEQYF.

The genes are TRBV30 and TRBJ1-3; TRBD1 is a possible D gene (5 bases). Trimming removed 1 base from V and 9 bases from J, with 16 bases in between. The CDR3 loop spans 14 amino acids. Germline CDR1 and CDR2: GTSNPN and SVGIG (reference sequence). The CDR3 is CAWSAPAGLGTIYF. DNA for the CDR3: TGTGCCTGGAGTGCCCCCGCGGGGCTCGGCACCATATATTTT.

The rearrangement uses TRBV3-1 (or the pseudogene TRBV3-2) and TRBJ2-7, with D perhaps TRBD1 (5 bases). This CDR3 is 17 amino acids long. Per germline, CDR1 LGHDT and CDR2 YNNKEL (reference sequence). Trimming left V 0 bases short and J 0 bases short, with 15 bases between. The CDR3: CASSQEGGAASSYEQYF. In DNA form, the CDR3 reads TGTGCCAGCAGCCAAGAGGGTGGGGCTGCAAGCTCCTACGAGCAGTACTTC.

The chain has TRBV30 and TRBJ1-4, with D hard to call. CDR1 GTSNPN and CDR2 SVGIG come from the germline V gene (reference sequence). The CDR3 totals 11 residues. Trimming took off 0 bases at V and 6 bases at J, with 2 bases between the two ends. DNA of the CDR3: TGTGCCTGGAGTGTTTATGAAAAACTGTTTTTT. Protein product: CAWSVYEKLFF.

V and J are TRBV29-1 and TRBJ2-1; 12 bases align to TRBD2. V dropped 5 bases and J dropped 7; count of bases not matched to a gene: 6. Germline V lookup: CDR1 SQVTM, CDR2 ANQGSEA. This CDR3 is 14 amino acids long. The CDR3 region is CSVFTGTSGNEQFF. The CDR3 nucleotides are TGCAGCGTTTTTACCGGGACTAGCGGGAATGAGCAGTTCTTC.

V is TRBV24-1 and J is TRBJ2-1; D may be TRBD2 (5 bases). V was shortened by 3 bases and J by 9 bases, with 11 bases between the two germline ends. The CDR3 is 13 amino acids. CDR1 and CDR2 (germline): KGHDR, SFDVKD. In nucleotides, the CDR3 is TGTGCCACCAGTGATCGGGCTGGAGGTGAGCAGTTCTTC. It is translated as CATSDRAGGEQFF.

In this sample, this clone turned up once. This chain uses TRBV2 with TRBJ1-6, with 7 bases aligning to TRBD1. V lost 9 bases, J lost 8 bases, and 4 bases stayed unmatched. This CDR3 has 12 amino acids. CDR1 is SNHLY and CDR2 is FYNNEI in the germline V gene. As DNA, the CDR3 is TGTGCCAGTACCACAGGGGATTCACCCCTCCACTTT. Its translation is CASTTGDSPLHF.

As DNA, the CDR3 is TGCGCCAGCGGCGAGGGCTGGGGGCTCGGAGACACCATATATTTT. Translated: CASGEGWGLGDTIYF. The chain is built from TRBV5-1 and TRBJ1-3, with a tentative D call TRBD1 (6 bases). V lost 7 bases and J lost 8, with 22 bases in between. CDR1 is SGHRS and CDR2 is YFSETQ in the germline V gene. The CDR3 is 15 amino acids.

The chain has TRBV5-1 and TRBJ1-3; no reliable D call. Trimming removed 4 bases from V and 4 bases from J, with 12 bases in between. Per the germline V gene, CDR1 is SGHRS and CDR2 is YFSETQ. This CDR3 has 14 amino acids. This CDR3 is CASSADLTGNTIYF. Here the CDR3 DNA reads TGCGCCAGCAGCGCGGACCTTACGGGAAACACCATATATTTT.

This chain joins TRBV5-4 and TRBJ1-2; perhaps TRBD1 as D (5 bases). The V end was cut by 5 bases, the J end by 8 bases, with 13 bases between. The CDR3 length is 12 residues. Germline V gene lookup returns CDR1 SGHNT and CDR2 YYREEE (reference sequence). The CDR3 DNA reads TGTGCCAGCAGTCTGGAAGGGGTCGGCTACACCTTC. Amino acid sequence: CASSLEGVGYTF.

The chain couples TRBV27 to TRBJ2-7; 9 bases line up with TRBD2. The germline gives CDR1 MNHEY, CDR2 SMNVEV (reference sequence). CDR3 size: 14 residues. V lost 3 bases and J lost 6; bases outside the gene matches: 6. This CDR3 reads CASSFRSGRSEQYF. For the CDR3, the DNA is TGTGCCAGCAGTTTTCGTAGCGGGAGATCCGAGCAGTACTTC.

The chain recombines TRBV28 with TRBJ2-1; no clear D gene. The CDR3 is 15 residues long. With 5 bases removed from V and 6 bases from J, the gap between germline ends came to 17 bases. In germline, CDR1 is MDHEN, CDR2 SYDVKM. The CDR3 region has the DNA TGTGCCAGCAGTACGGGTAGGGATTCGGGCAATGAGCAGTTCTTC. It translates to CASSTGRDSGNEQFF.

The chain uses TRBV7-7 and TRBJ2-7, with D perhaps TRBD1 or TRBD2 (6 bases each). Trimming shortened V by 0 bases and J by 4 bases, and 13 bases separated the two germline ends. CDR3 size: 15 residues. Germline V CDR1 and CDR2: SSHAT, FNYEAQ (reference sequence). CDR3 nucleotides: TGTGCCAGCAGCTTAGCCTCCGGGGGCGCTTACGAGCAGTACTTC. This codes for CASSLASGGAYEQYF. The whole variable domain, filled in from reference TRBV7-7 and TRBJ2-7, reads GAGVSQSPRYKVTKRGQDVTLRCDPISSHATLYWYQQALGQGPEFLTYFNYEAQPDKSGLPSDRFSAERPEGSISTLTIQRTEQRDSAMYRCASSLASGGAYEQYFGPGTRLTVT.

This chain connects TRBV5-8 to TRBJ1-5; 10 nucleotides match TRBD1. CDR1 is SGHTS and CDR2 is YDEGEE in the germline V gene. The CDR3 covers 15 residues. Unmatched junction bases numbered 3, after V lost 3 bases and J lost 3 bases. CDR3 in DNA: TGTGCCAGCAGCTGGGACAGGGGCAACAATCAGCCCCAGCATTTT. The encoded protein is CASSWDRGNNQPQHF. The variable domain in full, with the rest retrieved from reference TRBV5-8 and TRBJ1-5, is EAGVTQSPTHLIKTRGQQATLRCSPISGHTSVYWYQQALGLGLQFLLWYDEGEERNRGNFPPRFSGRQFPNYSSELNVNALELEDSALYLCASSWDRGNNQPQHFGDGTRLSIL.

The chain uses TRBV28 and TRBJ1-1; 8 nucleotides match TRBD1. Trimming took 6 bases from V and 2 from J; bases not matched to a gene: 11. Germline CDR1 MDHEN, CDR2 SYDVKM. The CDR3 contains 16 residues. The CDR3 nucleotides read TGTGCCAGCAGATCCGGACAGGGCCTAGGAAACACTGAAGCTTTCTTT. This gives the protein CASRSGQGLGNTEAFF. Together with reference TRBV28 and TRBJ1-1, the CDR3 gives the full variable domain: DVKVTQSSRYLVKRTGEKVFLECVQDMDHENMFWYRQDPGLGLRLIYFSYDVKMKEKGDIPEGYSVSREKKERFSLILESASTNQTSMYLCASRSGQGLGNTEAFFGQGTRLTVV.

The V gene is TRBV5-1, the J gene TRBJ2-1; 7 positions match TRBD1. The CDR3 spans 14 residues. Germline V gene lookup returns CDR1 SGHRS and CDR2 YFSETQ. The V gene end was trimmed by 5 bases and the J gene end by 4 bases; junction bases not matched to a gene: 6. The CDR3 region is CASRAGTVYNEQFF. The CDR3 coding sequence is TGCGCCAGCAGAGCCGGGACAGTTTACAATGAGCAGTTCTTC.

The CDR3 coding sequence is TGTGCCAGCAGTGAGCAGGGCCCGAACACCGGGGAGCTGTTTTTT. Encoded protein: CASSEQGPNTGELFF. The rearrangement joins TRBV2 to TRBJ2-2; possible D gene TRBD1, 5 bases. The germline V and J ends were trimmed by 3 bases and 0 bases, with 8 bases remaining between them. From germline, CDR1 is SNHLY and CDR2 FYNNEI. The CDR3 loop spans 15 amino acids.

On this clone: Other DNA sequences from this sample encode an identical CDR3 as well. The chain links TRBV5-6 to TRBJ1-2, with 9 bases identical to TRBD1. The CDR3 runs 16 residues. The germline V gene has CDR1 SGHDT and CDR2 YYEEEE. V dropped 5 bases and J dropped 0; count of bases not matched to a gene: 8. Here the CDR3 reads CASRRTGQGSNYGYTF. CDR3 bases: TGTGCCAGCAGGCGCACGGGACAGGGCTCTAACTATGGCTACACCTTC. Variable domain in full (rest from reference TRBV5-6 and TRBJ1-2): DAGVTQSPTHLIKTRGQQVTLRCSPKSGHDTVSWYQQALGQGPQFIFQYYEEEERQRGNFPDRFSGHQFPNYSSELNVNALLLGDSALYLCASRRTGQGSNYGYTFGSGTRLTVV.

Comments on this clone: Other DNA variants within this sample encode the same CDR3. The chain carries TRBV2 and TRBJ2-2; 12 bases match TRBD2. CDR1 and CDR2 from the germline V gene are SNHLY and FYNNEI. The CDR3 is 14 residues long. The CDR3 sequence is CASASGRADGELFF. The CDR3 region has the DNA TGTGCTAGCGCTAGCGGGAGGGCTGACGGGGAGCTGTTTTTT.

On this clone itself: Other DNA sequences of this sample code for an identical CDR3. This chain links TRBV11-3 with TRBJ2-3; D remains ambiguous. V was clipped by 2 bases and J by 0 bases, with 6 bases between them. There are 14 residues in the CDR3. Germline CDR1 reads SGHNT; CDR2 reads YENEEA. CDR3 sequence reads: CASSLTASTDTQYF. The CDR3 DNA follows: TGTGCCAGCAGCTTAACCGCTAGCACAGATACGCAGTATTTT.

The chain employs TRBV6-5 and TRBJ2-3, with 7 bases aligning to TRBD2. Germline CDR1 is MNHEY and CDR2 is SVGAGI. There are 16 residues in the CDR3. J was trimmed by 0 bases and V by 2 bases; bases with no gene match: 5. This CDR3 reads CASSYRAGYSTDTQYF. CDR3 DNA: TGTGCCAGCAGTTACCGAGCGGGGTACAGCACAGATACGCAGTATTTT.